This T cell receptor beta chain was sequenced for a study of blood T cell repertoires in COVID-19. Trimming cost V 2 bases and J 10 bases; bases outside gene matches: 13. CDR1 is KGHSH and CDR2 is LQKENI in the germline V gene. This CDR3 comprises 17 residues. The table came from immunoSEQ multiplex PCR; TCRdb's copy has only in-frame clones and leaves some out. The table has about 270,000 clones, around 92% seen once. The chain is built from TRBV18 and TRBJ2-1, with TRBD2 matching 11 bases. This clonotype was sampled from a woman aged 55-70 years who had recovered from COVID-19. Material: PBMCs or T cells enriched from blood (not recorded which). This CDR3 reads CASSPGVKLAGVGEQFF. Written as DNA, the CDR3 is TGTGCCAGCTCACCAGGGGTAAAACTAGCGGGAGTTGGGGAGCAGTTCTTC.